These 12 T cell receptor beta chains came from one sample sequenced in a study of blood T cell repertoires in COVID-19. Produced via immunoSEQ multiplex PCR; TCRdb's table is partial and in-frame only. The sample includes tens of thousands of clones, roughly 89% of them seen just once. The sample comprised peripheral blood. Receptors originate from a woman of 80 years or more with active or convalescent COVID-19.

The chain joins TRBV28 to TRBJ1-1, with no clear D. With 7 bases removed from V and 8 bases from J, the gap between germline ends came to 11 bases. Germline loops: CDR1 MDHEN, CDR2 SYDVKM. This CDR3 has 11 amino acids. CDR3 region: CASNTRLEAFF. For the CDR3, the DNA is TGTGCCAGCAACACAAGACTGGAAGCTTTCTTT.

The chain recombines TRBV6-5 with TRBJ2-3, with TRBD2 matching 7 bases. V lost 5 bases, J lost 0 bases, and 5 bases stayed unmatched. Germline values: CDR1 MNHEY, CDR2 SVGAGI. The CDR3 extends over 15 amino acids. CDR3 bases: TGTGCCAGCAGTAACGGGGGGAGAAGCACAGATACGCAGTATTTT. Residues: CASSNGGRSTDTQYF.

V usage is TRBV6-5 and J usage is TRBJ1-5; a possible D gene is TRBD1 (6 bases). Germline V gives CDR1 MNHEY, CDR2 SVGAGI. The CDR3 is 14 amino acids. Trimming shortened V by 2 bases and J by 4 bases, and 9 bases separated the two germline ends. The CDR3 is CASSYRDRNQPQHF. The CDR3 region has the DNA TGTGCCAGCAGTTACCGTGACAGGAATCAGCCCCAGCATTTT.

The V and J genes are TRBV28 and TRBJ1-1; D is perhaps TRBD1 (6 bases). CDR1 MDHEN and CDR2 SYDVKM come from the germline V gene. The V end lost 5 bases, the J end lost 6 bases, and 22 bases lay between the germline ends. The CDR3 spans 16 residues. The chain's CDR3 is CASSLRTARGGSEAFF. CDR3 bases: TGTGCCAGCAGTCTACGGACAGCACGGGGTGGGTCTGAAGCTTTCTTT.

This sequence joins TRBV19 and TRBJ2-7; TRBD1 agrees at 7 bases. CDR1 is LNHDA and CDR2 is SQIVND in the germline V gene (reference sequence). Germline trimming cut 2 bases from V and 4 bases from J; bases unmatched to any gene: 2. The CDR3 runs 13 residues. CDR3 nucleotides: TGTGCCAGTAGTATACAACAGGGGTACGAGCAGTACTTC. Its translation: CASSIQQGYEQYF.

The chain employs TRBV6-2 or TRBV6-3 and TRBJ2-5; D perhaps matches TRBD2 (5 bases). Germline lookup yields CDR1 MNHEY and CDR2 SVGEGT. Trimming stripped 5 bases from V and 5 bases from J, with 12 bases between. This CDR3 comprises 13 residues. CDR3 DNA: TGTGCCAGCAGTGGACTTGGAGTGGAGACCCAGTACTTC. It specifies CASSGLGVETQYF.

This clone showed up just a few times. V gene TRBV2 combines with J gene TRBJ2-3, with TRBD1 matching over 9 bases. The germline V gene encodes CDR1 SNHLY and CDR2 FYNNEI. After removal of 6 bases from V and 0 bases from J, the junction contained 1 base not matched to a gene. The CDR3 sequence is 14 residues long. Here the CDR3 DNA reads TGTGCCAGCAGGGGACAGGGAAGCACAGATACGCAGTATTTT. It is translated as CASRGQGSTDTQYF.

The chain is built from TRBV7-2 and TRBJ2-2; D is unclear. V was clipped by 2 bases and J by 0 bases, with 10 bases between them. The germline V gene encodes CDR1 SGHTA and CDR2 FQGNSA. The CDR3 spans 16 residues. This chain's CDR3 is CASSLLDISNTGELFF. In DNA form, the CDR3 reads TGTGCCAGCAGCTTATTAGACATTTCGAACACCGGGGAGCTGTTTTTT.

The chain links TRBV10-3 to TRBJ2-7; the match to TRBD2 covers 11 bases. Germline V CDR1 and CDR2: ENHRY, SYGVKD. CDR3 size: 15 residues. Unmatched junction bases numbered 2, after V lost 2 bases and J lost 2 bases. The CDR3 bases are TGTGCCATCAGTGAGGGTAGCGGGAGGGCCTACGAGCAGTACTTC. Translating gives CAISEGSGRAYEQYF.

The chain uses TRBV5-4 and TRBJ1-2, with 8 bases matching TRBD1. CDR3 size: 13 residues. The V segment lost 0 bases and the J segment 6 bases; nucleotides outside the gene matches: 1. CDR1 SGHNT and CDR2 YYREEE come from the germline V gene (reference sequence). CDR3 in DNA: TGTGCCAGCAGCTTGGTCAGGGGGCATGGCTACACCTTC. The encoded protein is CASSLVRGHGYTF.

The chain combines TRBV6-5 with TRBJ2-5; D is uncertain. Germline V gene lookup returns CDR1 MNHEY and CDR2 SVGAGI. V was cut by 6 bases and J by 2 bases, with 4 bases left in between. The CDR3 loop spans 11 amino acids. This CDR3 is CASRQQETQYF. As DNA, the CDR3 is TGTGCCAGCAGACAGCAAGAGACCCAGTACTTC.

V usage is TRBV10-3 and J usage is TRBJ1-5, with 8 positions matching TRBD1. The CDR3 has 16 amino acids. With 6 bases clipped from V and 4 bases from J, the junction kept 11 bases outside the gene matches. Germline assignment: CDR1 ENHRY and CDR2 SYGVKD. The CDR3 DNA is TGTGCCATCAGGAACCCCGGGACAGGAGATAATCAGCCCCAGCATTTT. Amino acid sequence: CAIRNPGTGDNQPQHF.